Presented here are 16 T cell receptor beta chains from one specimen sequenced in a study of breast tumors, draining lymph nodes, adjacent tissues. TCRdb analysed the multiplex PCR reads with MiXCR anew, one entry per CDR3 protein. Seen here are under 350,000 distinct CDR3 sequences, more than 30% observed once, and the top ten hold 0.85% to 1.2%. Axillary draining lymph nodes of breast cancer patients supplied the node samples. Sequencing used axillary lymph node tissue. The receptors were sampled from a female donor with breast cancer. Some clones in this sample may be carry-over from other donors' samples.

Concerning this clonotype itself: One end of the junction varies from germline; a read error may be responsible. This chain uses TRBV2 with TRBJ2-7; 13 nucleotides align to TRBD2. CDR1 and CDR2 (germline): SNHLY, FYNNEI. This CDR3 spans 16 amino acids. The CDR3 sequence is CAGSGVWTSGRGEQHF. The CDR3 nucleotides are TGTGCCGGCAGTGGGGTATGGACTAGCGGGAGAGGAGAGCAGCACTTC.

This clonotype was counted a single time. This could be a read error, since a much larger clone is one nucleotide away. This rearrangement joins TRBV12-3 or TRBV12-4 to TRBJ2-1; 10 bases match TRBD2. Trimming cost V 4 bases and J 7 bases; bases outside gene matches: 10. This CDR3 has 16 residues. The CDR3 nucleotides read TGTGCCAGCAGTTCAGCGGGAGGGGGTGCGAATAATGAGCAGTTCTTC. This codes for CASSSAGGGANNEQFF.

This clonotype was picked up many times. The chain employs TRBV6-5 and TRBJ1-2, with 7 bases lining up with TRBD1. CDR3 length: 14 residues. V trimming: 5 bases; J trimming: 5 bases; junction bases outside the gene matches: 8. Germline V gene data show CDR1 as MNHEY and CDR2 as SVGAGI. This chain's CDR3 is CASSRTGEGYGYTF. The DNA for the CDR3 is TGTGCCAGCAGTAGAACAGGGGAAGGATATGGCTACACCTTC.

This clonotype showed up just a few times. The DNA for the CDR3 is TGTGCCAGTAGTGAAGGGGGCGGGGCCAACGTCCTGACTTTC. It yields the protein CASSEGGGANVLTF. This rearrangement joins TRBV19 to TRBJ2-6; 7 bases are a match to TRBD1. The CDR3 runs 14 residues. Germline trimming cut 5 bases from V and 4 bases from J; bases unmatched to any gene: 2. CDR1 and CDR2 from the germline V gene are LNHDA and SQIVND (reference sequence).

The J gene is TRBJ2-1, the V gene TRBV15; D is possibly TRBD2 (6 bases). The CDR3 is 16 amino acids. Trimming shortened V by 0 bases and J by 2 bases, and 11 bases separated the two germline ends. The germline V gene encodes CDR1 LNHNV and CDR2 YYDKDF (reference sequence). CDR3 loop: CATSREEGSPYNEQFF. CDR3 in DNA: TGTGCCACCAGCAGAGAGGAGGGAAGCCCCTACAATGAGCAGTTCTTC. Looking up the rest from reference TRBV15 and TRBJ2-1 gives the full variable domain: DAMVIQNPRYQVTQFGKPVTLSCSQTLNHNVMYWYQQKSSQAPKLLFHYYDKDFNNEADTPDNFQSRRPNTSFCFLDIRSPGLGDTAMYLCATSREEGSPYNEQFFGPGTRLTVL.

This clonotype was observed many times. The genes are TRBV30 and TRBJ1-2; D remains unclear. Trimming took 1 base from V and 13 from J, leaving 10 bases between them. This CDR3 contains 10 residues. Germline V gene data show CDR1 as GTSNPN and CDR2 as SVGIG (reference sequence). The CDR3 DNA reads TGTGCCTGGAGTGATTCGGCTTTCACCTTC. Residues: CAWSDSAFTF.

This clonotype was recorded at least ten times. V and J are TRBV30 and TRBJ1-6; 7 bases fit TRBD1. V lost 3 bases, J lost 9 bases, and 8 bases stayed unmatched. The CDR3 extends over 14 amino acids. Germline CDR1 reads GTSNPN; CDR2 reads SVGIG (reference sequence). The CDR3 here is CAWSTDREVSPLHF. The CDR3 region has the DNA TGTGCCTGGAGCACAGACAGGGAGGTTTCACCCCTCCACTTT. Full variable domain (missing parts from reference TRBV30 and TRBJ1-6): SQTIHQWPATLVQPVGSPLSLECTVEGTSNPNLYWYRQAAGRGLQLLFYSVGIGQISSEVPQNLSASRPQDRQFILSSKKLLLSDSGFYLCAWSTDREVSPLHFGNGTRLTVT.

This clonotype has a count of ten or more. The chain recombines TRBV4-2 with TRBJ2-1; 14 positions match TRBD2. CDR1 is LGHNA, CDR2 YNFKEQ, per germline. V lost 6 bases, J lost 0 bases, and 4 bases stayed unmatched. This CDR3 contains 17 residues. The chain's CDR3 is CASRWTSGRRSYNEQFF. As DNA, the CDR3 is TGTGCCAGCAGATGGACTAGCGGGAGGCGCTCCTACAATGAGCAGTTCTTC.

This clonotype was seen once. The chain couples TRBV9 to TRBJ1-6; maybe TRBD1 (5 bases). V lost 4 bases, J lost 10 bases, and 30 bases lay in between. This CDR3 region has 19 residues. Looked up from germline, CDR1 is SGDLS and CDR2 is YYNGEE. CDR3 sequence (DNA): TGTGCCAGCAGCCCTAACTGGGGGGAAACGGGGGGGATAGGATCACCCCTCCACTTT. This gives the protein CASSPNWGETGGIGSPLHF.

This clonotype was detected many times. CDR3 DNA sequence: TGCAGTGCTAGGTTTCCCGGGACAGGGCACGAGCAGTACTTC. Amino acids: CSARFPGTGHEQYF. The rearrangement links TRBV20-1 to TRBJ2-7; 9 bases map to TRBD1. Germline CDR1 reads DFQATT; CDR2 reads SNEGSKA (reference sequence). V gave up 3 bases and J gave up 5 bases; unmatched junction bases: 8. The CDR3 loop spans 14 amino acids.

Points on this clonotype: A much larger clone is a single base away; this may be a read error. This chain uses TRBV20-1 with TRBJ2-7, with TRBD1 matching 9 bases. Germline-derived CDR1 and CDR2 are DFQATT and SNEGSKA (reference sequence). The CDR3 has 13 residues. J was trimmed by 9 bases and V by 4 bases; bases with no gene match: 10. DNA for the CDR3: TGCAGTGCTACGGGGACAGGGAGGAACGCGCAGTACTTC. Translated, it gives CSATGTGRNAQYF.

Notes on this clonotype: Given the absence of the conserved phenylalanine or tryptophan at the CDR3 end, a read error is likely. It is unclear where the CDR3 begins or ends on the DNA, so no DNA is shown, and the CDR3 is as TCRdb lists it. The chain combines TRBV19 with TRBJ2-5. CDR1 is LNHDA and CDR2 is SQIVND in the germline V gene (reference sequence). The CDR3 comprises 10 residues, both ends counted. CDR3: CASSHPQSSS.

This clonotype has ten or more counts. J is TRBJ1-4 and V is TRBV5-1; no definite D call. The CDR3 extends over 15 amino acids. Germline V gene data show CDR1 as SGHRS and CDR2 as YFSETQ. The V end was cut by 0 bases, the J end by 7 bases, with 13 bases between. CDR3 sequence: CASSLGSTTGEKLFF. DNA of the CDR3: TGCGCCAGCAGCTTGGGGTCTACCACGGGTGAAAAACTGTTTTTT.

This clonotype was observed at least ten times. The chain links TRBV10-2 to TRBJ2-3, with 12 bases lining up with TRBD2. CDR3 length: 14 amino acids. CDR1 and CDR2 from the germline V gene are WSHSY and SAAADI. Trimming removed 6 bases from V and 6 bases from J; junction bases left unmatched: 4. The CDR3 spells CASSLAGGSDTQYF. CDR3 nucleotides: TGCGCCAGCAGCCTAGCGGGAGGGAGTGATACGCAGTATTTT.

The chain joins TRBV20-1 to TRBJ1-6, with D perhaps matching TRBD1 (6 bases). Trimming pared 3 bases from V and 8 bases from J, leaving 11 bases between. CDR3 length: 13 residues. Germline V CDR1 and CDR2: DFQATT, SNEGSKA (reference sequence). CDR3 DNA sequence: TGCAGTGCTAGCGAACAGGGTTATTCACCCCTCCACTTT. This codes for CSASEQGYSPLHF.

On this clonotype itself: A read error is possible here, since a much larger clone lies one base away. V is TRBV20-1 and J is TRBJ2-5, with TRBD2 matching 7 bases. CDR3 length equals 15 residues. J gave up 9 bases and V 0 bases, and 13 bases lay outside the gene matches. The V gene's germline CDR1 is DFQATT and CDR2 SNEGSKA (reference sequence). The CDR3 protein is CSARDLAENPGAQYF. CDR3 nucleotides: TGCAGTGCTAGAGATCTAGCGGAGAACCCGGGGGCCCAGTACTTC.